The rows below give T cell receptor beta chains drawn from one sample of a study of identical twins. TCRdb passed the 5' RACE reads through MiXCR, listing each CDR3 protein once. This table holds around 280,000 distinct CDR3 sequences, more than 6.5% found once. This sample also belongs to another study, concerning yellow fever vaccine responses in identical twins.

The sequenced sample consisted of memory (CD45RO+) T cells sorted from blood. The receptors shown here come from a woman between 18 and 30 years old in good health. CDR3s include the opening cysteine and the closing phenylalanine or tryptophan. Each record gives: clone size, CDR3 length, V gene, D gene, J gene, CDR3 protein, CDR3 DNA. The D gene is left open where the match is weak. Only part of the rows carry a size: once, few, many, or a class if the clone is expanded.

>-|16|TRBV6-2/TRBV6-3|-|TRBJ2-5
CASSYSRFEGQETQYF
TGTGCCAGCAGTTACTCGAGGTTCGAGGGTCAAGAGACCCAGTACTTC
>-|14|TRBV5-1|-|TRBJ2-7
CASTPGETTGEQYF
TGCGCCAGCACCCCCGGGGAAACCACCGGCGAGCAGTACTTC
>-|13|TRBV20-1|-|TRBJ2-3
CSAHVSGSDTQYF
TGCAGTGCTCATGTCTCAGGGTCAGATACGCAGTATTTT
>many|14|TRBV5-1|TRBD1|TRBJ2-3
CASSGQGFPDTQYF
TGCGCCAGTAGCGGACAGGGGTTCCCAGATACGCAGTATTTT
>-|15|TRBV18|TRBD2|TRBJ2-1
CASSTTGTSNNEQFF
TGTGCCAGCTCAACCACCGGGACTAGCAACAATGAGCAGTTCTTC
>few|15|TRBV5-1|TRBD2|TRBJ2-1
CASSWGIAGEAEQFF
TGCGCCAGCAGCTGGGGAATAGCGGGAGAGGCTGAGCAGTTCTTC
>-|12|TRBV27|-|TRBJ2-2
CASRPLGANLFF
TGTGCCAGCAGACCCTTGGGGGCCAACCTGTTTTTT
>many|15|TRBV11-2|TRBD2|TRBJ2-1
CASSLPGLGASGQFF
TGTGCCAGCAGCCTACCGGGACTAGGGGCATCGGGGCAGTTCTTC
>-|14|TRBV28|-|TRBJ1-1
CASSLGGTRTEAFF
TGTGCCAGCAGTCTAGGGGGGACGCGGACTGAAGCTTTCTTT
>-|17|TRBV6-1|TRBD2|TRBJ2-1
CASSLRWTGLAGLEQFF
TGTGCCAGCAGTCTCCGCTGGACCGGACTAGCGGGACTTGAGCAGTTCTTC
>few|13|TRBV6-1|TRBD1|TRBJ2-4
CASTPDREYIQYF
TGTGCCAGCACCCCGGACAGGGAGTACATTCAGTACTTC
>many|14|TRBV15|-|TRBJ2-3
CATRSTGDTDTQYF
TGTGCCACCAGGTCAACGGGAGACACAGATACGCAGTATTTT
>few|18|TRBV7-8|TRBD1|TRBJ1-4
CASSRTGLKAPTNEKLFF
TGTGCCAGCAGCAGGACAGGCCTAAAGGCCCCAACTAATGAAAAACTGTTTTTT
>-|12|TRBV20-1|-|TRBJ2-5
CSATGAGETQYF
TGCAGTGCTACTGGGGCGGGAGAGACCCAGTACTTC
>many|17|TRBV3-1|-|TRBJ1-4
CASSQYGLSGANEKLFF
TGTGCCAGCAGCCAATACGGGTTGAGCGGAGCTAATGAAAAACTGTTTTTT
>many|15|TRBV5-1|-|TRBJ2-6
CASSDTGSGANVLTF
TGCGCCAGCAGCGACACAGGGTCTGGGGCCAACGTCCTGACTTTC
>many|16|TRBV7-9|-|TRBJ2-1
CASSSTAALSYNEQFF
TGTGCCAGCAGCTCGACAGCCGCTCTCTCCTACAATGAGCAGTTCTTC
>-|14|TRBV2|TRBD2|TRBJ2-3
CASRETSQEYTQYF
TGTGCCAGCAGGGAGACTAGCCAGGAATATACGCAGTATTTT
>-|10|TRBV30|-|TRBJ2-3
CAWTGDTQYF
TGTGCCTGGACTGGGGATACGCAGTATTTT
>-|17|TRBV5-1|TRBD2|TRBJ2-3
CASSLVSSGPGGDTQYF
TGCGCCAGCAGCTTAGTATCTAGCGGGCCGGGCGGAGATACGCAGTATTTT
>many|14|TRBV12-3/TRBV12-4|-|TRBJ2-1
CASSSVGLNNEQFF
TGTGCCAGCAGTTCGGTCGGCTTAAACAATGAGCAGTTCTTC
>many|16|TRBV4-1|TRBD2|TRBJ2-1
CASSRVAGGQGNEQFF
TGCGCCAGCAGCCGCGTAGCGGGGGGGCAAGGCAATGAGCAGTTCTTC
>few|11|TRBV10-2|-|TRBJ2-7
CASSERVEQYF
TGCGCCAGCAGTGAAAGGGTCGAGCAGTACTTC
>many|15|TRBV11-2|TRBD2|TRBJ2-3
CASSPPPGGPDTQYF
TGTGCCAGCAGCCCCCCTCCGGGAGGGCCAGATACGCAGTATTTT
>few|15|TRBV14|-|TRBJ2-3
CASSQAVPNTDTQYF
TGTGCCAGCAGCCAAGCGGTACCTAACACAGATACGCAGTATTTT
>many|14|TRBV7-9|-|TRBJ1-5
CASSRTGRNQPQHF
TGTGCCAGCAGTCGCACAGGTCGCAATCAGCCCCAGCATTTT
>-|17|TRBV5-1|TRBD2|TRBJ2-2
CASSLDASGSFSGELFF
TGCGCCAGCAGCTTGGATGCTAGCGGGAGTTTCTCCGGGGAGCTGTTTTTT
>many|19|TRBV3-1|-|TRBJ2-4
CASSQESFGPVLAKNIQYF
TGTGCCAGCAGCCAAGAGAGTTTCGGTCCAGTACTAGCCAAAAACATTCAGTACTTC
>few|13|TRBV20-1|-|TRBJ2-1
CSAMPRTRNEQFF
TGCAGTGCTATGCCTAGGACCCGCAATGAGCAGTTCTTC
>many|18|TRBV4-1|-|TRBJ2-3
CASSQESEVRRRTDTQYF
TGCGCCAGCAGCCAAGAATCTGAGGTCCGGAGACGCACAGATACGCAGTATTTT
>-|19|TRBV6-1|-|TRBJ2-6
CASTALVGSTISGANVLTF
TGTGCCAGCACCGCACTGGTGGGGTCCACGATATCTGGGGCCAACGTCCTGACTTTC
>few|15|TRBV4-1|-|TRBJ1-6
CASSQGQGNNSPLHF
TGCGCCAGCAGCCAAGGGCAGGGAAATAATTCACCCCTCCACTTT
>many|14|TRBV2|-|TRBJ1-5
CASSEEGSSAPQHF
TGTGCCAGCAGTGAAGAAGGGTCCAGCGCGCCCCAGCATTTT
>-|13|TRBV7-2|-|TRBJ2-3
CASSFLSGDTQYF
TGTGCCAGCAGCTTCCTTAGCGGAGATACGCAGTATTTT
>many|15|TRBV12-3/TRBV12-4|TRBD1|TRBJ2-1
CASSLDRGSYNEQFF
TGTGCCAGCAGTTTGGACAGGGGCTCCTACAATGAGCAGTTCTTC
>-|15|TRBV3-1|TRBD1|TRBJ1-1
CASSLWTGMNTEAFF
TGTGCCAGCAGCCTGTGGACAGGGATGAACACTGAAGCTTTCTTT
>-|14|TRBV15|-|TRBJ1-1
CATSKGLTNTEAFF
TGTGCCACCAGCAAAGGTCTCACGAACACTGAAGCTTTCTTT
>many|13|TRBV12-3/TRBV12-4|-|TRBJ2-5
CASSSQEKETQYF
TGTGCCAGCAGTTCACAGGAGAAAGAGACCCAGTACTTC
>many|15|TRBV15|TRBD1|TRBJ2-1
CATSLDRGGIGEQFF
TGTGCCACCAGCCTGGACAGGGGGGGAATTGGTGAGCAGTTCTTC
>many|14|TRBV5-1|-|TRBJ2-2
CASSLRRTTGELFF
TGCGCCAGCAGCTTAAGGCGGACAACCGGGGAGCTGTTTTTT
>few|11|TRBV5-1|-|TRBJ2-1
CASSWGNEQFF
TGCGCCAGCAGCTGGGGTAATGAGCAGTTCTTC
>many|15|TRBV24-1|-|TRBJ2-3
CATSDLVGSTDTQYF
TGTGCCACCAGTGACCTAGTAGGGAGCACAGATACGCAGTATTTT
>many|16|TRBV27|-|TRBJ2-3
CASSLGAYAGTDTQYF
TGTGCCAGCAGTTTGGGGGCGTATGCGGGCACAGATACGCAGTATTTT